The 2 T cell receptor beta chains reported below all come from one sample, sequenced in a study of T cell repertoires in cytomegalovirus infection. TCRdb itself ran the reads through MiXCR, one entry per CDR3 protein. The table records about 480,000 distinct CDR3 sequences, 33% of them present only once. Antigen specificity for these receptors is unknown. Sample: cultured PBMCs, taken from culture after CMV antigen stimulation. Source of these receptors: a human donor in good health (CMV status not recorded). Some clones in this sample may be carry-over from other donors' samples.

The chain combines TRBV5-1 with TRBJ2-1; 10 positions agree with TRBD2. V trimming: 6 bases; J trimming: 4 bases; junction bases outside the gene matches: 13. Germline CDR1 reads SGHRS; CDR2 reads YFSETQ. The CDR3 sequence is 17 residues long. The CDR3 spells CASTHNPGLAAYNEQFF. Written as DNA, the CDR3 is TGCGCCAGCACCCATAACCCCGGACTAGCGGCTTACAATGAGCAGTTCTTC.

The chain joins TRBV6-2 or TRBV6-3 to TRBJ1-5; 12 bases are shared with TRBD1. V trimming: 6 bases; J trimming: 5 bases; junction bases outside the gene matches: 8. The CDR3 runs to 16 residues. Germline loops: CDR1 MNHEY, CDR2 SVGEGT. In nucleotides, the CDR3 is TGTGCCAGCAGAAAACCGGGACAGGGGGCCGATCAGCCCCAGCATTTT. It specifies CASRKPGQGADQPQHF.